A selection of T cell receptor beta chains follows, all from one sample in a study of T cell repertoires in cytomegalovirus infection. TCRdb re-analysed the reads in MiXCR, keeping a single row per CDR3 protein. The data show some 500,000 distinct CDR3 sequences, approximately 40% seen once. No antigen has been identified for these receptors. The source was cultured PBMCs, collected from culture after CMV antigen stimulation. The receptor source for this set is a human donor in good health (CMV status not recorded). Some clones in this sample may be carry-over from other donors' samples. CDR3s include the opening cysteine and the closing phenylalanine or tryptophan. D genes are given only for firm matches. Size is omitted from some rows. Given values are once, few, many or a class for expanded clones.

DNA: TGTGCCAGCAGCCAAGAGTTCCGACGGAACACTGAAGCTTTCTTT; CDR3: CASSQEFRRNTEAFF; size: NA; J: TRBJ1-1; D: NA; V: TRBV3-1
DNA: TGTGCCAGCAGAATAGCGGGGGGGCCGTCCGAGCAGTACTTC; CDR3: CASRIAGGPSEQYF; size: few; J: TRBJ2-7; D: TRBD2; V: TRBV12-3/TRBV12-4
DNA: TGTGCCAGTAGTACAGGGGTCAATCAGCCCCAGCATTTT; CDR3: CASSTGVNQPQHF; size: once; J: TRBJ1-5; D: NA; V: TRBV19
DNA: TGTGCCAGCAGCTTAGGACAGGATGCAGCTTTCTTT; CDR3: CASSLGQDAAFF; size: NA; J: TRBJ1-1; D: NA; V: TRBV7-9
DNA: TGTGCCAGCAGCTTAGCTCCGGGACAGGGCCCCGGTCAGTACTTC; CDR3: CASSLAPGQGPGQYF; size: NA; J: TRBJ2-5; D: TRBD1; V: TRBV7-2
DNA: TGTGCCAGCAGCACCGAAAAGTACCAAGAGACCCAGTACTTC; CDR3: CASSTEKYQETQYF; size: few; J: TRBJ2-5; D: NA; V: TRBV5-4
DNA: TGTGCCAGCAGTTTCCGAAGACTAGCGGGTAACACCGGGGAGCTGTTTTTT; CDR3: CASSFRRLAGNTGELFF; size: NA; J: TRBJ2-2; D: TRBD2; V: TRBV12-3/TRBV12-4
DNA: TGCAGTGCGATAGCGGGGTCTACAGGGGGTACGCAGTATTTT; CDR3: CSAIAGSTGGTQYF; size: once; J: TRBJ2-3; D: NA; V: TRBV20-1
DNA: TGTGCCAGCAGCTTAGGGACAGGCGAAACCCATGAAAAACTGTTTTTT; CDR3: CASSLGTGETHEKLFF; size: NA; J: TRBJ1-4; D: TRBD1; V: TRBV7-6
DNA: TGTGCCAGCTCACCACCTTCAAGGGGCGGAGAGACCCAGTACTTC; CDR3: CASSPPSRGGETQYF; size: NA; J: TRBJ2-5; D: NA; V: TRBV18
DNA: TGTGCCAGCAGCTTAGTATGGCAGGCCCTTAGCTCCTACGAGCAGTACTTC; CDR3: CASSLVWQALSSYEQYF; size: NA; J: TRBJ2-7; D: NA; V: TRBV7-2
DNA: TGTGCCAGCTCACCACAGGACAACTACGAGCAGTACTTC; CDR3: CASSPQDNYEQYF; size: NA; J: TRBJ2-7; D: NA; V: TRBV18
DNA: TGTGCCAGCAGCTCCACGGGACTCGGCAGGACCCAGTACTTC; CDR3: CASSSTGLGRTQYF; size: few; J: TRBJ2-5; D: NA; V: TRBV12-3/TRBV12-4
DNA: TGTGCCAGCAGTATCGCTACAGGGTACGAGCAGTACTTC; CDR3: CASSIATGYEQYF; size: few; J: TRBJ2-7; D: NA; V: TRBV12-3/TRBV12-4
DNA: TGTGCCAGCAGCGTAGGTGGGGTGACCTTCGGCACTGAAGCTTTCTTT; CDR3: CASSVGGVTFGTEAFF; size: NA; J: TRBJ1-1; D: NA; V: TRBV9
DNA: TGCAGCGTTGAAATACTAGCGGGAGGTCAGGAGACCCAGTACTTC; CDR3: CSVEILAGGQETQYF; size: NA; J: TRBJ2-5; D: TRBD2; V: TRBV29-1
DNA: TGTGCCAGCAGCCCCTCTACAGGGTGGGGAGCAGGGGCTAATGAAAAACTGTTTTTT; CDR3: CASSPSTGWGAGANEKLFF; size: NA; J: TRBJ1-4; D: NA; V: TRBV28
DNA: TGTGCCAGCAGCTTCGACGGGTTCTCCTACAATGAGCAGTTCTTC; CDR3: CASSFDGFSYNEQFF; size: NA; J: TRBJ2-1; D: NA; V: TRBV7-2
DNA: TGCAGTGCTTATCACCCGGCGGGAGGGCTGAATGAGCAGTTCTTC; CDR3: CSAYHPAGGLNEQFF; size: NA; J: TRBJ2-1; D: TRBD2; V: TRBV20-1
DNA: TGTGCCAGTAGTGGCCGGTCCCTCACTGAAGCTTTCTTT; CDR3: CASSGRSLTEAFF; size: once; J: TRBJ1-1; D: NA; V: TRBV19
DNA: TGTGCCAGTACCCCTCTTGACGCCTTCTACAATGAGCAGTTCTTC; CDR3: CASTPLDAFYNEQFF; size: NA; J: TRBJ2-1; D: NA; V: TRBV28
DNA: TGTGCCAGCAGCTTAGTGGGGACTCCCCCCTACGAGCAGTACTTC; CDR3: CASSLVGTPPYEQYF; size: NA; J: TRBJ2-7; D: NA; V: TRBV7-9
DNA: TGTGCCAGCAGCTCCGGGACTAGCGGGAGGGGGTACACAGATACGCAGTATTTT; CDR3: CASSSGTSGRGYTDTQYF; size: NA; J: TRBJ2-3; D: TRBD2; V: TRBV5-3
DNA: TGTGCCAGCAGTGAAATCGTGGCTAACTATGGCTACACCTTC; CDR3: CASSEIVANYGYTF; size: few; J: TRBJ1-2; D: NA; V: TRBV6-1
DNA: TGTGCCAGTCACCAGGCGGGGAGAGGCACTGAAGCTTTCTTT; CDR3: CASHQAGRGTEAFF; size: NA; J: TRBJ1-1; D: NA; V: TRBV19
DNA: TGTGCCAGCAGCCCCAGGACTAACTATGGCTACACCTTC; CDR3: CASSPRTNYGYTF; size: few; J: TRBJ1-2; D: NA; V: TRBV7-2
DNA: TGTGCCAGCAGTCCTTATAGACAGGGGGGAACCGGGGAGCTGTTTTTT; CDR3: CASSPYRQGGTGELFF; size: NA; J: TRBJ2-2; D: TRBD1; V: TRBV27
DNA: TGTGCCAGCAGTTACTCTAGCGGGAGAGAGACCCAGTACTTC; CDR3: CASSYSSGRETQYF; size: NA; J: TRBJ2-5; D: TRBD2; V: TRBV6-6
DNA: TGTGCCAGCAGGCACAGGGGTCTGAACACTGAAGCTTTCTTT; CDR3: CASRHRGLNTEAFF; size: NA; J: TRBJ1-1; D: TRBD1; V: TRBV6-1
DNA: TGTGCCAGCAGCCCGGACAGCACTGAAGCTTTCTTT; CDR3: CASSPDSTEAFF; size: few; J: TRBJ1-1; D: NA; V: TRBV5-4
DNA: TGTGCCAGCAGCCACGGCCTAGACATACACACTGAAGCTTTCTTT; CDR3: CASSHGLDIHTEAFF; size: few; J: TRBJ1-1; D: NA; V: TRBV7-2
DNA: TGTGCCAGTAGTATACGCAGGACAACTCAAGAGACCCAGTACTTC; CDR3: CASSIRRTTQETQYF; size: NA; J: TRBJ2-5; D: NA; V: TRBV19
DNA: TGTGCCATCCGAGTTGGACAGACATTAGGAGATACGCAGTATTTT; CDR3: CAIRVGQTLGDTQYF; size: few; J: TRBJ2-3; D: NA; V: TRBV10-3
DNA: TGTGCCAGCAGCCAAGATTGGGGGCTTTACGAGCAGTACTTC; CDR3: CASSQDWGLYEQYF; size: NA; J: TRBJ2-7; D: NA; V: TRBV4-2
DNA: TGTGCCAGCAGCCCCTTAAGGGGGGAGCAGTTCTTC; CDR3: CASSPLRGEQFF; size: NA; J: TRBJ2-1; D: NA; V: TRBV11-2
DNA: TGTGCCAGCAGTGGGCAGGGGGCCCGGACCGGGGAGCTGTTTTTT; CDR3: CASSGQGARTGELFF; size: NA; J: TRBJ2-2; D: TRBD1; V: TRBV2
DNA: TGTGCCAGCAGCTTAGTTGGACTAGCGGGAGGAAGCGAGCAGTACTTC; CDR3: CASSLVGLAGGSEQYF; size: few; J: TRBJ2-7; D: TRBD2; V: TRBV7-8
DNA: TGTGCCAGCAGCCAAGATATCGCCTGGGGTGGCACTGAAGCTTTCTTT; CDR3: CASSQDIAWGGTEAFF; size: NA; J: TRBJ1-1; D: NA; V: TRBV4-2
DNA: TGCGCCAGCAGCCCCACCTGGGGGGCAGGGGCGAATGAAAAACTGTTTTTT; CDR3: CASSPTWGAGANEKLFF; size: NA; J: TRBJ1-4; D: NA; V: TRBV4-3
DNA: TGCAGTGCAACTGGTCCCCGCACAGCTAGCACAGATACGCAGTATTTT; CDR3: CSATGPRTASTDTQYF; size: few; J: TRBJ2-3; D: NA; V: TRBV20-1
DNA: TGTGCCAGCAGGGCGACAGGGACGACTGAAGCTTTCTTT; CDR3: CASRATGTTEAFF; size: NA; J: TRBJ1-1; D: TRBD1; V: TRBV12-3/TRBV12-4
DNA: TGTGCCAGCAGACTAGACAGACAAGCTGGGGGCTACACCTTC; CDR3: CASRLDRQAGGYTF; size: many; J: TRBJ1-2; D: NA; V: TRBV7-2
DNA: TGTGCCAGCAGCTTGGCCTCTGGGGTACGTCAGCCCCAGCATTTT; CDR3: CASSLASGVRQPQHF; size: few; J: TRBJ1-5; D: NA; V: TRBV5-8
DNA: TGCAGTGCTATGCCGGGACTGTATAGCAATCAGCCCCAGCATTTT; CDR3: CSAMPGLYSNQPQHF; size: few; J: TRBJ1-5; D: NA; V: TRBV20-1
DNA: TGTGCCAGCAGCTCCACCTCAACAGACAATGAGCAGTTCTTC; CDR3: CASSSTSTDNEQFF; size: few; J: TRBJ2-1; D: NA; V: TRBV11-3
DNA: TGTGCCAGCAGCCAAGATGACGGGGGCAAGTGGAATGAGCAGTTCTTC; CDR3: CASSQDDGGKWNEQFF; size: NA; J: TRBJ2-1; D: NA; V: TRBV14
DNA: TGTGCCAGCAGTCCTACAGGGGTAGGAAACTATGGCTACACCTTC; CDR3: CASSPTGVGNYGYTF; size: few; J: TRBJ1-2; D: TRBD1; V: TRBV6-6
DNA: TGCAGTGCTAGATCACGGACTAGCGGGAGCACAGATACGCAGTATTTT; CDR3: CSARSRTSGSTDTQYF; size: NA; J: TRBJ2-3; D: TRBD2; V: TRBV20-1
DNA: TGTGCCAGTAGCAGGGACAGGGCGATGGGTTACGGGGAGCTGTTTTTT; CDR3: CASSRDRAMGYGELFF; size: NA; J: TRBJ2-2; D: TRBD1; V: TRBV19